One and the same sample provided the 18 T cell receptor beta chains below, sequenced in a study of T cells in localized non-small cell lung cancer (dated by TCRdb to about 2020). Libraries were prepared through the immunoSEQ multiplex PCR assay. Not all clones reach the TCRdb copy of this immuneACCESS table, which keeps in-frame sequences only. Checked studies attribute under half of the gap to unresolved V genes and leave the rest unexplained. The table for this sample lists under 70,000 clones; 75% to 90% of them were counted only once. The ten largest clonotypes hold 5.2% of the sample. Sequences were derived from peripheral blood, sampled before any cancer treatment. These receptors all come from a woman aged 40-75 years with stage I lung adenocarcinoma.

The V call is TRBV10-1, the J call TRBJ2-1; D uncertain. CDR1 is WNHNN, CDR2 SYGVQD, per germline (reference sequence). The CDR3 extends over 16 amino acids. Trimming shortened V by 0 bases and J by 3 bases, and 12 bases separated the two germline ends. CDR3 protein: CASSESRGQLYNEQFF. CDR3 nucleotide sequence: TGCGCCAGCAGTGAGTCGAGAGGTCAGCTCTACAATGAGCAGTTCTTC.

A single count supports this clone. The V gene is TRBV19, the J gene TRBJ1-2; tentative D call: TRBD1 (6 bases). V dropped 4 bases and J dropped 1 base, with 13 bases sitting between them. The CDR3 runs 15 residues. In germline, CDR1 is LNHDA, CDR2 SQIVND (reference sequence). CDR3 residues: CASSTTGGGNYGYTF. CDR3 in DNA: TGTGCCAGTAGTACGACAGGCGGGGGTAACTATGGCTACACCTTC. The full variable domain, its missing parts supplied by reference TRBV19 and TRBJ1-2, is DGGITQSPKYLFRKEGQNVTLSCEQNLNHDAMYWYRQDPGQGLRLIYYSQIVNDFQKGDIAEGYSVSREKKESFPLTVTSAQKNPTAFYLCASSTTGGGNYGYTFGSGTRLTVV.

The V gene is TRBV6-5, the J gene TRBJ1-5; no definite D call. Germline V gene sequence: CDR1 MNHEY, CDR2 SVGAGI. V was cut by 0 bases and J by 1 base, with 10 bases left in between. This CDR3 region has 16 residues. CDR3 loop: CASSYSVPKSNQPQHF. DNA for the CDR3: TGTGCCAGCAGTTACTCGGTGCCGAAGAGCAATCAGCCCCAGCATTTT.

This chain joins TRBV5-4 and TRBJ2-2; 13 bases line up with TRBD2. Trimming cost V 3 bases and J 3 bases; bases outside gene matches: 2. Germline CDR1 reads SGHNT; CDR2 reads YYREEE (reference sequence). The CDR3 sequence is 16 residues long. DNA of the CDR3: TGTGCCAGCAGCTCAGGACTAGCGGGGGACACCGGGGAGCTGTTTTTT. As protein: CASSSGLAGDTGELFF.

The chain carries TRBV15 and TRBJ2-3; D is unclear. In germline, CDR1 is LNHNV, CDR2 YYDKDF (reference sequence). The CDR3 consists of 14 residues. V gave up 0 bases and J gave up 6 bases, with 10 bases separating them. As DNA, the CDR3 is TGTGCCACCAGCAGAGATAGGCGCGAGGATACGCAGTATTTT. Amino acids: CATSRDRREDTQYF.

This chain uses TRBV19 with TRBJ1-5; 7 bases are a match to TRBD1. J gave up 1 base and V 5 bases, and 8 bases lay outside the gene matches. Germline V gene data show CDR1 as LNHDA and CDR2 as SQIVND (reference sequence). This CDR3 spans 16 amino acids. The CDR3 sequence: CASSEGQVGSNQPQHF. The CDR3 DNA reads TGTGCCAGTAGTGAAGGACAGGTGGGCAGCAATCAGCCCCAGCATTTT.

Concerning this clone itself: Other DNA sequences in the sample encode the same CDR3. The V gene is TRBV9, the J gene TRBJ2-2; no definite D call. The germline V gene has CDR1 SGDLS and CDR2 YYNGEE. The length of the CDR3 is 15 residues. Deletions cut 0 bases from V and 1 base from J, with 7 bases between. CDR3 residues: CASSVDSGNTGELFF. DNA of the CDR3: TGTGCCAGCAGCGTAGACAGTGGGAACACCGGGGAGCTGTTTTTT.

The CDR3 DNA sequence: TGCGCCAGCAGCCAACCTCAGGGGGCACTAGCTGGGGCCAACGTCCTGACTTTC. Its protein is CASSQPQGALAGANVLTF. The rearrangement links TRBV4-1 to TRBJ2-6; 8 bases agree with TRBD1. After removal of 2 bases from V and 2 bases from J, the junction contained 8 bases not matched to a gene. Germline CDR1 reads MGHRA; CDR2 reads YSYEKL. There are 18 residues in the CDR3.

The rearrangement uses TRBV7-2 and TRBJ2-7, with TRBD2 as a possible D gene (5 bases). This CDR3 has 14 residues. CDR1 and CDR2 from the germline V gene are SGHTA and FQGNSA. V shed 5 bases and J shed 2 bases, with 13 bases lying between them. As DNA, the CDR3 is TGTGCCAGCAGCGGACGGGGAGCAACCTACGAGCAGTACTTC. Translation gives CASSGRGATYEQYF.

Only a few counts were recorded for this clone. The chain couples TRBV6-8 to TRBJ2-5; D gene ambiguous. The germline V gene has CDR1 MNHGY and CDR2 SAAAGT. This CDR3 spans 10 amino acids. V was trimmed by 7 bases and J by 10 bases, leaving 10 bases between them. Written as DNA, the CDR3 is TGTGCCAGCATCCCCAAAGGCCAGTACTTC. Translated: CASIPKGQYF.

CDR3 DNA sequence: TGTGCCAGCAGCTTAGGACTGGATCAGCCCCAGCATTTT. Encoded protein: CASSLGLDQPQHF. The V and J genes are TRBV11-2 and TRBJ1-5; D unresolved. The germline V and J ends were trimmed by 1 base and 5 bases, with 6 bases remaining between them. CDR3 length: 13 residues. Germline V gene lookup returns CDR1 SGHAT and CDR2 FQNNGV.

This chain links TRBV2 with TRBJ2-5, with D uncertain. This CDR3 has 15 amino acids. Trimming removed 0 bases from V and 5 bases from J, with 13 bases in between. Germline V gives CDR1 SNHLY, CDR2 FYNNEI. As DNA, the CDR3 is TGTGCCAGCAGTGAAGCGGGCCAGGTCATCGAGACCCAGTACTTC. Residues: CASSEAGQVIETQYF.

This clone has more than one count but fewer than ten. This chain joins TRBV5-1 and TRBJ2-7; D is possibly TRBD2 (5 bases). CDR3 length equals 15 residues. Per germline, CDR1 SGHRS and CDR2 YFSETQ. The V and J ends lost 4 bases and 0 bases respectively, with 14 bases between them. The DNA for the CDR3 is TGCGCCAGCAGCCCCGCTTGGGGAGTCTCCTACGAGCAGTACTTC. Its protein is CASSPAWGVSYEQYF.

This clone has a handful of counts. The rearrangement joins TRBV7-9 to TRBJ2-1, with 7 bases lining up with TRBD1. V gave up 5 bases and J gave up 4 bases; unmatched junction bases: 14. The germline CDR1 and CDR2 sequences are SEHNR and FQNEAQ (reference sequence). The CDR3 loop spans 17 amino acids. CDR3: CASSLDRQGTIYNEQFF. Written as DNA, the CDR3 is TGTGCCAGCAGCCTCGACCGACAGGGAACGATTTACAATGAGCAGTTCTTC. Drawing the rest from reference TRBV7-9 and TRBJ2-1, the complete variable domain is DTGVSQNPRHKITKRGQNVTFRCDPISEHNRLYWYRQTLGQGPEFLTYFQNEAQLEKSRLLSDRFSAERPKGSFSTLEIQRTEQGDSAMYLCASSLDRQGTIYNEQFFGPGTRLTVL.

J is TRBJ2-2 and V is TRBV14, with D possibly TRBD2 on 5 matching bases. With 4 bases removed from V and 2 bases from J, the gap between germline ends came to 14 bases. CDR3 length: 16 residues. Germline V gene sequence: CDR1 SGHDN, CDR2 FVKESK. The DNA for the CDR3 is TGTGCCAGCAGCCCTTACTTCGGGGTTAACACCGGGGAGCTGTTTTTT. This encodes CASSPYFGVNTGELFF.

The count of this clone is one. V gene TRBV19 combines with J gene TRBJ1-2; a possible D gene is TRBD1 (6 bases). The CDR3 sequence is 14 residues long. V shed 6 bases and J shed 4 bases, with 15 bases lying between them. CDR1 is LNHDA and CDR2 is SQIVND in the germline V gene (reference sequence). CDR3 sequence reads: CASSSGQISYGYTF. The CDR3 DNA is TGTGCCAGTAGCAGCGGACAGATTAGCTATGGCTACACCTTC.

This sequence joins TRBV4-1 and TRBJ2-7, with D unresolved. Germline V gives CDR1 MGHRA, CDR2 YSYEKL. The CDR3 has 14 residues. The V end lost 5 bases, the J end lost 1 base, and 12 bases lay between the germline ends. CDR3 sequence reads: CASSGRLSSYEQYF. CDR3 bases: TGCGCCAGCAGCGGACGCCTAAGTTCCTACGAGCAGTACTTC.

The rearrangement links TRBV5-6 to TRBJ2-1; D is ambiguous. V was trimmed by 6 bases and J by 5 bases, leaving 21 bases between them. Germline V gene sequence: CDR1 SGHDT, CDR2 YYEEEE. CDR3 size: 16 residues. The CDR3 loop is CASTDRLDQYDNEQFF. CDR3 DNA sequence: TGTGCCAGCACCGACCGCTTAGACCAATATGACAATGAGCAGTTCTTC.